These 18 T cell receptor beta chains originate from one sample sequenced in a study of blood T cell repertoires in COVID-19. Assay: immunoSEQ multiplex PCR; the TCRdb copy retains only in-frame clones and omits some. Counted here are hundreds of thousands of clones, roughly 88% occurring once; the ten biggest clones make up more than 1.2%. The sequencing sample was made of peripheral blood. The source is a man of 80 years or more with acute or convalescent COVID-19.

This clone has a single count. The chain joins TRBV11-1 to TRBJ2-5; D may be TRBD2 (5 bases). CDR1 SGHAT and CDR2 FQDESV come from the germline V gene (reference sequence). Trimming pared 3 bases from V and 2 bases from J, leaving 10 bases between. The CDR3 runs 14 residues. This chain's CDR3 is CASSFTAVQETQYF. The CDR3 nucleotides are TGTGCCAGCAGCTTTACAGCGGTGCAAGAGACCCAGTACTTC.

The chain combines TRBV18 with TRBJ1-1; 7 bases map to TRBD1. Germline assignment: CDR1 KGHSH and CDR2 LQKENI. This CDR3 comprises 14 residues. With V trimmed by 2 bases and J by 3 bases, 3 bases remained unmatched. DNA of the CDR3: TGTGCCAGCTCACCAGAGGGACAGTACACTGAAGCTTTCTTT. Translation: CASSPEGQYTEAFF. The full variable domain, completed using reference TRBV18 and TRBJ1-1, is NAGVMQNPRHLVRRRGQEARLRCSPMKGHSHVYWYRQLPEEGLKFMVYLQKENIIDESGMPKERFSAEFPKEGPSILRIQQVVRGDSAAYFCASSPEGQYTEAFFGQGTRLTVV.

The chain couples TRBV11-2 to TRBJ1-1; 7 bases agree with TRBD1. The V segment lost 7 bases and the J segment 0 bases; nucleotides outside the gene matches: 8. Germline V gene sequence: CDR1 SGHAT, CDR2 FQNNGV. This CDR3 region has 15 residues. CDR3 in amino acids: CASTQGFLMNTEAFF. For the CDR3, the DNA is TGTGCCAGCACACAGGGGTTCTTGATGAACACTGAAGCTTTCTTT.

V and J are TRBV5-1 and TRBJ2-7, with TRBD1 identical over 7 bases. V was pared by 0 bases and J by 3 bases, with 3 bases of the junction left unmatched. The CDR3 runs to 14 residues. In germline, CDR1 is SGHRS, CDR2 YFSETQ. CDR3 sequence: CASSLGQGLYEQYF. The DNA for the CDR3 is TGCGCCAGCAGCTTGGGACAGGGTCTCTACGAGCAGTACTTC. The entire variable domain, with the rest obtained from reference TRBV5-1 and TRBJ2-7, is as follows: KAGVTQTPRYLIKTRGQQVTLSCSPISGHRSVSWYQQTPGQGLQFLFEYFSETQRNKGNFPGRFSGRQFSNSRSEMNVSTLELGDSALYLCASSLGQGLYEQYFGPGTRLTVT.

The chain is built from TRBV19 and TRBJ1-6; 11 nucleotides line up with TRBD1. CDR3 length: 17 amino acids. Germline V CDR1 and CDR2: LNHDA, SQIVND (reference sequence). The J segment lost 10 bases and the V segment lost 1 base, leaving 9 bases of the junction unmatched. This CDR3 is CASSIVAPGQGDSPLHF. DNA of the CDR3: TGTGCCAGTAGTATAGTCGCCCCGGGACAGGGGGACTCACCCCTCCACTTT.

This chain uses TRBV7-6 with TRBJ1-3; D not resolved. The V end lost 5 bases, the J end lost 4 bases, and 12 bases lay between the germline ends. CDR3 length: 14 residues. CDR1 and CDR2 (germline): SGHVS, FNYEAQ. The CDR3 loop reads CASSPVRGGNTIYF. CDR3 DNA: TGTGCCAGCAGCCCAGTACGAGGGGGAAACACCATATATTTT.

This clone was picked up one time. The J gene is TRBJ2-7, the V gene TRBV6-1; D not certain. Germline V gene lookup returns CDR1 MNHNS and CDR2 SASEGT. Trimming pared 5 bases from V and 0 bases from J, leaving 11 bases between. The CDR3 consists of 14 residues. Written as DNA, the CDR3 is TGTGCCAGCAGTCTCGACAAGAGCTCCTACGAGCAGTACTTC. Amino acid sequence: CASSLDKSSYEQYF.

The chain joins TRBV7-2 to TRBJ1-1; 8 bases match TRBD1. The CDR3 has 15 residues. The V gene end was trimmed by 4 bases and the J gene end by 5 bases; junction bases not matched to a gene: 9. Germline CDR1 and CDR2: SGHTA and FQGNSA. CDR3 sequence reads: CASSWATGERTEAFF. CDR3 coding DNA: TGTGCCAGCAGCTGGGCGACAGGGGAGCGAACTGAAGCTTTCTTT. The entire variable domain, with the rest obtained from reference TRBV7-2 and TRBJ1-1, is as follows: GAGVSQSPSNKVTEKGKDVELRCDPISGHTALYWYRQSLGQGLEFLIYFQGNSAPDKSGLPSDRFSAERTGGSVSTLTIQRTQQEDSAVYLCASSWATGERTEAFFGQGTRLTVV.

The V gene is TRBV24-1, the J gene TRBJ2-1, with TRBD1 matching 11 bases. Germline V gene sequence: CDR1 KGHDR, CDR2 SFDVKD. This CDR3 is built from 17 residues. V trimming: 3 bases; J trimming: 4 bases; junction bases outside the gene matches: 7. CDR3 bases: TGTGCCACCAGTGATGCGTCGGACAGGGGGCATTACAATGAGCAGTTCTTC. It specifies CATSDASDRGHYNEQFF.

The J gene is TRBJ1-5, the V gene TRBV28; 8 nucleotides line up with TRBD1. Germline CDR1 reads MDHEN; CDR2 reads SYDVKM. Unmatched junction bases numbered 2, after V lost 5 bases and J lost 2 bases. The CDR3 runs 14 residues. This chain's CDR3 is CASSRGQGNQPQHF. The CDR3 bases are TGTGCCAGCAGTCGGGGACAGGGCAATCAGCCCCAGCATTTT.

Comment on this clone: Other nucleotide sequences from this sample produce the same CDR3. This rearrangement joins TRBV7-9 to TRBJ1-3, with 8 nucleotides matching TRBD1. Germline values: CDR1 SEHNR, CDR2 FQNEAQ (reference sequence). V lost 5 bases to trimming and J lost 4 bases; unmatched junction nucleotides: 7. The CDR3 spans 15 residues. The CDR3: CASSPGTGVGNTIYF. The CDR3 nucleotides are TGTGCCAGCAGCCCCGGGACAGGAGTAGGAAACACCATATATTTT.

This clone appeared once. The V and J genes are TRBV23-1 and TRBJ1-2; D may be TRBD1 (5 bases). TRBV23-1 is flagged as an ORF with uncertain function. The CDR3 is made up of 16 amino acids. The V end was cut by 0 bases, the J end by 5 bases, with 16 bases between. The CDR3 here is CASSQSFRDSFYGYTF. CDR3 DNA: TGCGCCAGCAGTCAATCTTTCAGGGACTCGTTTTATGGCTACACCTTC.

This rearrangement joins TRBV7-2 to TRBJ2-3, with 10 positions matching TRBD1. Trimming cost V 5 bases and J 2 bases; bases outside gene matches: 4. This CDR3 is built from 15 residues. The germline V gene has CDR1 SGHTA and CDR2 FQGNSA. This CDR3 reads CASSIRQGATDTQYF. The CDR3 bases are TGTGCCAGCAGCATCCGACAGGGGGCCACAGATACGCAGTATTTT.

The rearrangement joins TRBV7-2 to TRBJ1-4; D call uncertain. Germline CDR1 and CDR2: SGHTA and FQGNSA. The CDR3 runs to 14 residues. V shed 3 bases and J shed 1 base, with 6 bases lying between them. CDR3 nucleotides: TGTGCCAGCAGCTTCGGTCTAACTAATGAAAAACTGTTTTTT. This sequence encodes CASSFGLTNEKLFF. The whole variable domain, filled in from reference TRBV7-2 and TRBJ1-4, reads GAGVSQSPSNKVTEKGKDVELRCDPISGHTALYWYRQSLGQGLEFLIYFQGNSAPDKSGLPSDRFSAERTGGSVSTLTIQRTQQEDSAVYLCASSFGLTNEKLFFGSGTQLSVL.

The CDR3 DNA reads TGTGCCAGCAGACAGGGGGCGTTAAGCAATCAGCCCCAGCATTTT. Protein: CASRQGALSNQPQHF. V is TRBV6-5 and J is TRBJ1-5; 9 bases line up with TRBD1. Germline V gene lookup returns CDR1 MNHEY and CDR2 SVGAGI. V was clipped by 6 bases and J by 1 base; unmatched bases: 4. This CDR3 spans 15 amino acids.

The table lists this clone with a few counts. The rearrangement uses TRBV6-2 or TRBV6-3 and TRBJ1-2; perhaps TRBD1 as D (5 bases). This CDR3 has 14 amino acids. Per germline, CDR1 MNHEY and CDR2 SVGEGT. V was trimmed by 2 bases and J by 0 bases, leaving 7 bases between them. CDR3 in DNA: TGTGCCAGCAGTTACGCGACAGCTAACTATGGCTACACCTTC. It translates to CASSYATANYGYTF.

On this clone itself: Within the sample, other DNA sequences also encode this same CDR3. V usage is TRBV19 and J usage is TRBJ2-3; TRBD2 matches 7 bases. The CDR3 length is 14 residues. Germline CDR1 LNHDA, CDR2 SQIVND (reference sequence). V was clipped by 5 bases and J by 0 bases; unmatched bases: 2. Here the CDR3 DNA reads TGTGCCAGTAGTTTTAGCGGGAGCACAGATACGCAGTATTTT. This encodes CASSFSGSTDTQYF.

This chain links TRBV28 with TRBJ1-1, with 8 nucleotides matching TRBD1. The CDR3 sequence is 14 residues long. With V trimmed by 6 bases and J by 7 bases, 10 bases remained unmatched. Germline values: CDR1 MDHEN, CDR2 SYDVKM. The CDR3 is CASSQRTGRFEAFF. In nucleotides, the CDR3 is TGTGCCAGCAGCCAAAGGACAGGGAGGTTTGAAGCTTTCTTT. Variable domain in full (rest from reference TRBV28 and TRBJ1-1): DVKVTQSSRYLVKRTGEKVFLECVQDMDHENMFWYRQDPGLGLRLIYFSYDVKMKEKGDIPEGYSVSREKKERFSLILESASTNQTSMYLCASSQRTGRFEAFFGQGTRLTVV.